This TCR beta chain emerged from a study of metastatic and nonmetastatic thyroid tumors (dated by TCRdb to about 2020). For the wider study: For patients with malignant and with benign thyroid disease, the researchers compared repertoires between peripheral blood samples and tumor or nodule tissue samples. Points the paper makes about the study in general: In both blood and tumor samples, TCR beta diversity was reported to be significantly higher in malignant tumors than in benign nodules.

Library generation was performed with PCR. Sequenced using an Illumina HiSeq 4000. High-throughput sequencing was used to profile the TCR beta-chain CDR3 region of each patient. The authors' pipeline ran thus. Drawing on CDR3 differences between clinicopathological groups, the researchers built a classifier meant to tell apart patients with distant-metastatic papillary thyroid cancer. The Shannon index was used to measure repertoire diversity, and the Morisita-Horn index was used to measure how similar tumor and blood repertoires were. The public reads were run again by TCRdb, first through fastp at Q25 and then through MiXCR, and only productive beta chains were kept. In this record, the V and J calls reflect TCRdb's handling and not the investigators' own analysis. This sample is represented by under 15,000 clones; around a fifth of them were singletons. The ten largest clones represent approximately 15% of the sample.

This clone has ten or more counts. Its antigen is not yet known. Base qualities are missing; no much larger clone stands one base away. CDR1 and CDR2, looked up from the germline V gene, are SGDLS and YYNGEE. Measured from the cysteine to the phenylalanine, the CDR3 is 15 residues long. Only CDR3 DNA remains: 45 bases, in frame from the first base. At the junction V is shortened by 4 bases and J by 6 bases; bases outside the gene matches: 9. None of the patients had been given any treatment before thyroid surgery. Using T-cell receptor beta sequencing, the researchers looked back retrospectively at clinical samples from patients, gathered between about 2011 and 2018.

The rearranged segments are TRBV9 and TRBJ2-3, with 9 middle bases fitting TRBD2. The origin of this receptor is a female donor with papillary thyroid cancer or a benign thyroid nodule (not recorded which). Some clones in this sample may be carry-over from other donors' samples. The sequenced sample was adjacent normal tissue. The DNA sequence reads TGTGCCAGCAGCCCACTTAGCGGGAGTCAGGATACGCAGTATTTT. Its product reads: CASSPLSGSQDTQYF.